The present TCR beta chain was sequenced within a study of T cells after yellow fever vaccination. Study findings and constraints: Only a minor proportion of clonotypes was detected across both CD4 and CD8 compartments. Abundant bulk-derived clonotypes could contaminate FACS-sorted repertoires. Boosting was followed by the reappearance of most primary-vaccination clones (about 96% CD4, roughly 90% CD8).

This clonotype has only a few counts. As yet, its antigen is unknown. Using its own MiXCR run on the 5' RACE reads, TCRdb lists one record per CDR3 protein. This sample has approximately 300,000 distinct CDR3 sequences, with roughly a tenth found just once. This receptor was taken from a man between 18 and 29 years old who received the YFV17D yellow fever vaccine. Specimen: CD4+ T cells sorted from PBMCs, collected 45 days after the yellow fever booster vaccination.

The CDR3 nucleotides are TGTGCCAGAAGCCAATTTACAGGGACCGCCAAAAACATTCAGTACTTC. Encoded protein: CARSQFTGTAKNIQYF. V usage is TRBV28 and J usage is TRBJ2-4, with D possibly being TRBD1 (6 bases). V was pared by 9 bases and J by 1 base, with 19 bases between. Germline CDR1 is MDHEN and CDR2 is SYDVKM. The CDR3 length is 16 residues. Variable domain in full (rest from reference TRBV28 and TRBJ2-4): DVKVTQSSRYLVKRTGEKVFLECVQDMDHENMFWYRQDPGLGLRLIYFSYDVKMKEKGDIPEGYSVSREKKERFSLILESASTNQTSMYLCARSQFTGTAKNIQYFGAGTRLSVL.